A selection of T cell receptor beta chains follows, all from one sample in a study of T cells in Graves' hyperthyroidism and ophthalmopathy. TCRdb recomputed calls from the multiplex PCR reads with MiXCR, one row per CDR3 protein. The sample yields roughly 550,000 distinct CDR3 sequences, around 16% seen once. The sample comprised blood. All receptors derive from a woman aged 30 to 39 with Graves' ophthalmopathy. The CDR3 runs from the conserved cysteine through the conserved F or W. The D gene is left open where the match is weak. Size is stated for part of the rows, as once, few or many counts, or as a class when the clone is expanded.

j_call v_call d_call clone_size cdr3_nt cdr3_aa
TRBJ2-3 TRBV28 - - TGTGCCAGCAGTTTTTCCCTGATAGGTACAGATACGCAGTATTTT CASSFSLIGTDTQYF
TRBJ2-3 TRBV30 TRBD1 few TGTGCCTGGAGCCCGGGACAGGGGACAGATACGCAGTATTTT CAWSPGQGTDTQYF
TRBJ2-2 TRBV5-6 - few TGTGCCAGCAGCTTGGGGGGACTGAGGACCGGGGAGCTGTTTTTT CASSLGGLRTGELFF
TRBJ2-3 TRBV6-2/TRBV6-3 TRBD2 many TGTGCCAGCAGTTACCGGTGGAGAAGACTAGCGGAACGAGATACGCAGTATTTT CASSYRWRRLAERDTQYF
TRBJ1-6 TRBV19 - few TGTGCCAGTAGTATGGAAGGGAGGGGATCTTCACCCCTCCACTTT CASSMEGRGSSPLHF
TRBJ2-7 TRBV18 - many TGTGCCAGCTCGCTACAGGGCAAGTACGAGCAGTACTTC CASSLQGKYEQYF
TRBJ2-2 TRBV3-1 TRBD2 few TGTGCCAGCCTCTGGAGCGGGAGCGCCGGGGAGCTGTTTTTT CASLWSGSAGELFF
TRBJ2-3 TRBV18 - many TGTGCCAGCTCACCACCGCCCGCGTATTTT CASSPPPAYF
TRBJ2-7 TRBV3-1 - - TGTGCCAGCACTACAAGGGGGAGAGGTTACGAGCAGTACTTC CASTTRGRGYEQYF
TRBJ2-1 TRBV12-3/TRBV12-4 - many TGTGCCAGCAGTTTAAGAGAGTCCAATGAGCAGTTCTTC CASSLRESNEQFF
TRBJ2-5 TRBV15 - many TGTGCCACCAGCAGAGATAACGTTGCAGAATACCGGGAGACCCAGTACTTC CATSRDNVAEYRETQYF
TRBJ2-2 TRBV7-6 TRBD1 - TGTGCCAGCAGCCCATCTCCGATGGGGGACAGGGGGACCGGGGAGCTGTTTTTT CASSPSPMGDRGTGELFF
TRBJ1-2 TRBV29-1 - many TGCAGCGCCATCTATACCGGACAGTCTTTCTATGGCTACACCTTC CSAIYTGQSFYGYTF
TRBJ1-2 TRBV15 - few TGTGCCACCAGCGGAGGAGGTGGACCCGGCTACACCTTC CATSGGGGPGYTF
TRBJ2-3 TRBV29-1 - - TGCAGCGTTGAACCTAAGGATACGCAGTATTTT CSVEPKDTQYF
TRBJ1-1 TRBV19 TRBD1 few TGTGCCAGTAGTATAGTTGGGACAGGGAACACTGAAGCTTTCTTT CASSIVGTGNTEAFF
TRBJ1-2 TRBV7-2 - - TGTGCCAGCAGCTTAATGCCGGGAGGGATGCCGTATGGCTACACCTTC CASSLMPGGMPYGYTF
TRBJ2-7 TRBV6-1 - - TGTGCCAGCAGCATAGGGTCCGCAAGAGACTACGAGCAGTACTTC CASSIGSARDYEQYF
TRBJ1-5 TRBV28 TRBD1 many TGTGCCAGCAGTTTACCCACAGGGGGTAGTCAGCCCCAGCATTTT CASSLPTGGSQPQHF
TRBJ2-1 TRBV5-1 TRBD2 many TGCGCCAGCAGCTTCTATAGCGGGAGGGGCGGTGAGCAGTTCTTC CASSFYSGRGGEQFF
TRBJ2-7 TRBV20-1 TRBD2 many TGCAGTGCTAGAGATCGTCGAACTAGCGGAACCTACGAGCAGTACTTC CSARDRRTSGTYEQYF
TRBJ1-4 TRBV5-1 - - TGCGCCAGCGGCTTCAGGGGAGAGGGCGGGGAAAAACTGTTTTTT CASGFRGEGGEKLFF
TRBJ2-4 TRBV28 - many TGTGCCAGCAGTTACCCCCGGGCAGGGCAGATAAACATTCAGTACTTC CASSYPRAGQINIQYF
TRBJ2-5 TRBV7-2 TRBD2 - TGTGCCAGCAGCCCCTCTAGCGGGAGTTCTGGCGGCAATTTGGACTTC CASSPSSGSSGGNLDF
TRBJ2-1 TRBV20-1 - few TGCAGTGCTTCGACTTCTAGCGCCAATTACAATGAGCAGTTCTTC CSASTSSANYNEQFF
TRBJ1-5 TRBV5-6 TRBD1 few TGTGCCAGCAGCGCACGGACAGGGAGGCGGGATCAGCCCCAGCATTTT CASSARTGRRDQPQHF
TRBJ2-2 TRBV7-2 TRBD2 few TGTGCCAGCAGCCTTGATCTAGCGGGAGGTTGGGCCGGGGAGCTGTTTTTT CASSLDLAGGWAGELFF
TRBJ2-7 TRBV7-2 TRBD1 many TGTGCCAGCAGCTTAGCCACAGGGGTCGCCTACGAGCAGTACTTC CASSLATGVAYEQYF
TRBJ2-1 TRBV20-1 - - TGCAGTGCTAGAGCGGTGGGCCTAAATGAGCAGTTCTTC CSARAVGLNEQFF
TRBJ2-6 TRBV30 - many TGTGCCTGGACAGACTCTGGGGCCAACGTCCTGACTTTC CAWTDSGANVLTF
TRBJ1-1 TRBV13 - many TGTGCCAGCAGCTCCGAAGGCAGCGACACGGACACTGAAGCTTTCTTT CASSSEGSDTDTEAFF
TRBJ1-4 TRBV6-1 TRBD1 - TGTACCAGCACCTCGGGACAGGGGGTTGAAAAACTGTTTTTT CTSTSGQGVEKLFF
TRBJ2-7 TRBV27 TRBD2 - TGTGCCAGCCGCCGAGCTAGCGGACCCTACGAGCAGTACTTC CASRRASGPYEQYF
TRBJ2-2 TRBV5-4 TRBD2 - TGTGCCAGCACCGCTAGCGGGAGATCGGCCGGGGAGCTGTTTTTT CASTASGRSAGELFF
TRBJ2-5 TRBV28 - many TGTGCCAGCAGTCTAACGGGGCCTACTCGACGGAAGACCCAGTACTTC CASSLTGPTRRKTQYF
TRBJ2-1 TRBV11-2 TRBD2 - TGTGCCAGCAGCTGGGGGAGCAGACTAGCGGGAGGGCCGGATGAGCAGTTCTTC CASSWGSRLAGGPDEQFF
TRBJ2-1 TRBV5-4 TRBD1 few TGTGCCAGCAGATCCCGGGACAGGGGTAGCGATGAGCAGTTCTTC CASRSRDRGSDEQFF
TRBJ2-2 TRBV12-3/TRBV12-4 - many TGTGCCAGCAGTTTAGAAATGGGGGGGCTCAACACCGGGGAGCTGTTTTTT CASSLEMGGLNTGELFF
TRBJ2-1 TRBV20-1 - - TGCAGTGCTAGAGGGGGCTGGGGCGGGATACTCTACAATGAGCAGTTCTTC CSARGGWGGILYNEQFF